A single sample is the source of the 27 T cell receptor beta chains below, sequenced in a study of blood T cells in healthy people across ages (dated by TCRdb to about 2015). The library was built by means of 5' RACE. The sequencing machine was an Illumina HiSeq 2500. A second about 7 to 12 cycle PCR used a sample-barcoded 5' primer and a J-beta primer mix. TCRdb cleaned the public reads at Q25 with fastp, built clones with MiXCR and kept in-frame beta chains. CDR3 protein duplicates are merged, each entry listing the most common genes and DNA. Across this sample there are 750,000 to 850,000 distinct CDR3 sequences, with roughly 25% seen only once. The biggest ten clones account for 3.7% of the sample. The data were also submitted as part of a second study, on T cells of mothers and their children.

Material for sequencing was blood. The receptors here all came from a boy aged 10-17 years in good health.

The table lists this clonotype with many counts. The chain uses TRBV28 and TRBJ2-7; 7 bases fit TRBD1. This CDR3 contains 15 residues. Trimming cost V 3 bases and J 2 bases; bases outside gene matches: 7. The germline V gene encodes CDR1 MDHEN and CDR2 SYDVKM. The CDR3 sequence is CASSLFEGATYEQYF. The CDR3 region has the DNA TGTGCCAGCAGTTTGTTTGAGGGGGCCACCTACGAGCAGTACTTC.

This clonotype was recorded a few times. This chain joins TRBV20-1 and TRBJ2-5; D not certain. The V gene's germline CDR1 is DFQATT and CDR2 SNEGSKA (reference sequence). V dropped 1 base and J dropped 2 bases, with 17 bases sitting between them. This CDR3 is 16 amino acids long. CDR3 sequence reads: CSARGRVSGMQETQYF. For the CDR3, the DNA is TGCAGTGCTAGAGGGCGCGTCTCTGGGATGCAAGAGACCCAGTACTTC.

This clonotype was seen a handful of times. The genes are TRBV9 and TRBJ2-1, with 12 bases aligning to TRBD2. V gave up 2 bases and J gave up 0 bases; unmatched junction bases: 9. The CDR3 spans 19 residues. Germline V CDR1 and CDR2: SGDLS, YYNGEE. The CDR3 DNA is TGTGCCAGCAGCGTTGAGGGACTAGCGGGTCCGAGCTCCTACAATGAGCAGTTCTTC. Translation gives CASSVEGLAGPSSYNEQFF.

The rearrangement links TRBV9 to TRBJ2-7; tentatively, D is TRBD2 (5 bases). The V gene lost 3 bases and the J gene lost 2 bases, with 15 bases spanning the gap. CDR3 size: 15 residues. Germline V lookup: CDR1 SGDLS, CDR2 YYNGEE. CDR3 nucleotide sequence: TGTGCCAGCAGCGCCACCCGAGGAGGAGCCTACGAGCAGTACTTC. The encoded protein is CASSATRGGAYEQYF. Complete variable domain (other parts from reference TRBV9 and TRBJ2-7): DSGVTQTPKHLITATGQRVTLRCSPRSGDLSVYWYQQSLDQGLQFLIQYYNGEERAKGNILERFSAQQFPDLHSELNLSSLELGDSALYFCASSATRGGAYEQYFGPGTRLTVT.

The rearrangement joins TRBV20-1 to TRBJ2-7; TRBD1 aligns across 7 bases. The V gene end was trimmed by 1 base and the J gene end by 0 bases; junction bases not matched to a gene: 9. Germline V gene data show CDR1 as DFQATT and CDR2 as SNEGSKA (reference sequence). CDR3 length: 16 amino acids. CDR3 loop: CSARGTGTDNSYEQYF. The CDR3 DNA reads as TGCAGTGCTAGAGGGACCGGGACAGACAACTCCTACGAGCAGTACTTC.

This chain uses TRBV3-1 with TRBJ1-3; a possible D gene is TRBD1 (6 bases). Germline-derived CDR1 and CDR2 are LGHDT and YNNKEL (reference sequence). CDR3 length equals 14 residues. The V and J ends lost 8 bases and 1 base respectively, with 12 bases between them. CDR3 coding DNA: TGTGCCAGCGAACCCAGGGGATCTGGAAACACCATATATTTT. It specifies CASEPRGSGNTIYF.

This clonotype was observed a few times. The chain has TRBV5-6 and TRBJ2-7, with D tentatively TRBD2 (7 bases). V lost 1 base and J 2 bases, leaving 13 bases between the germline ends. Germline V gene data show CDR1 as SGHDT and CDR2 as YYEEEE. This CDR3 is 15 amino acids long. CDR3 sequence (DNA): TGTGCCAGCAGCTTGCGGACAGCGGGGCCCTACGAGCAGTACTTC. Protein product: CASSLRTAGPYEQYF.

This clonotype was picked up a small number of times. The chain combines TRBV6-5 with TRBJ2-3; tentatively, D is TRBD1 (5 bases). This CDR3 has 17 residues. V was pared by 4 bases and J by 0 bases, with 17 bases between. The germline gives CDR1 MNHEY, CDR2 SVGAGI. The CDR3 is CASSWGHPGWSTDTQYF. CDR3 DNA: TGTGCCAGCAGTTGGGGCCACCCAGGTTGGAGCACAGATACGCAGTATTTT.

The chain is built from TRBV18 and TRBJ2-5; weak D call: TRBD2 (6 bases). The DNA end is more similar to TRBJ2-1, so the J call may be wrong. Germline CDR1 is KGHSH and CDR2 is LQKENI. The CDR3 is 12 residues long. Here the CDR3 DNA reads TGTGCCAGCTCACCCCGACTAGGGGAGCAGTTCTTC. Its protein is CASSPRLGEQFF.

CDR3 loop: CASSFSTAGASEQYF. CDR3 DNA: TGTGCCAGCAGTTTCTCCACAGCTGGTGCTAGCGAGCAGTACTTC. The rearrangement uses TRBV27 and TRBJ2-1, with D uncertain. The better agreement between TRBJ2-7 and the DNA end casts doubt on the J call. This CDR3 has 15 residues. Germline-derived CDR1 and CDR2 are MNHEY and SMNVEV (reference sequence).

V is TRBV29-1 and J is TRBJ2-3; a weak D match, TRBD2 (6 bases). Trimming pared 2 bases from V and 3 bases from J, leaving 18 bases between. The CDR3 totals 16 residues. Looked up from germline, CDR1 is SQVTM and CDR2 is ANQGSEA. The CDR3 DNA follows: TGCAGCGTTGAAAGGGGAGACGGGAGTGGAACAGATACGCAGTATTTT. Protein product: CSVERGDGSGTDTQYF.

The table lists this clonotype with a few counts. Sequence at one end of the junction differs from germline and may be a read error. The chain uses TRBV27 and TRBJ1-4; possible D gene TRBD1, 5 bases. Germline CDR1 reads MNHEY; CDR2 reads SMNVEV (reference sequence). This CDR3 has 16 residues. The CDR3 spells CACSYLGRATNEKLFF. The CDR3 DNA reads as TGTGCCTGCAGTTACTTAGGCAGGGCAACTAATGAAAAACTGTTTTTT.

This clonotype has just a few counts. The gene calls are TRBV4-3 and TRBJ1-1; D unresolved. Germline V gives CDR1 LGHNA, CDR2 YSLEER. CDR3 length: 14 residues. The V gene lost 3 bases and the J gene lost 2 bases, with 10 bases spanning the gap. CDR3 region: CASSHNRANTEAFF. The CDR3 DNA is TGCGCCAGCAGCCATAATAGGGCAAACACTGAAGCTTTCTTT.

V and J are TRBV14 and TRBJ2-2; D remains unclear. Trimming pared 2 bases from V and 4 bases from J, leaving 5 bases between. CDR3 length equals 13 residues. CDR1 and CDR2 (germline): SGHDN, FVKESK. The CDR3 protein is CASSQQITGELFF. DNA for the CDR3: TGTGCCAGCAGCCAACAGATCACCGGGGAGCTGTTTTTT.

The table lists this clonotype with a few counts. V gene TRBV5-1 combines with J gene TRBJ2-5; tentatively, D is TRBD2 (7 bases). The J call is uncertain, as TRBJ2-7 better fits the DNA end. The CDR3 loop spans 16 amino acids. CDR1 is SGHRS, CDR2 YFSETQ, per germline. The CDR3 DNA is TGCGCCAGCAGCCTCGGAGGGGGGGGTATATCCTACGAGCAGTACTTC. This translates into CASSLGGGGISYEQYF.

This chain links TRBV5-1 with TRBJ2-6, with TRBD1 matching over 7 bases. The V and J ends lost 0 bases and 0 bases, in that order; junction bases with no gene match: 9. Germline CDR1 reads SGHRS; CDR2 reads YFSETQ. This CDR3 spans 19 amino acids. The CDR3 spells CASSLAGTDRLSGANVLTF. The CDR3, as DNA: TGCGCCAGCAGCTTGGCCGGGACAGATCGTCTCTCTGGGGCCAACGTCCTGACTTTC.

The chain recombines TRBV7-2 with TRBJ2-1; 8 positions agree with TRBD2. The CDR3 length is 15 residues. J gave up 2 bases and V 0 bases, and 0 bases lay outside the gene matches. Germline V CDR1 and CDR2: SGHTA, FQGNSA. The CDR3 region has the DNA TGTGCCAGCAGCTTAGCGGGACTAGCCTACAATGAGCAGTTCTTC. It codes for CASSLAGLAYNEQFF.

The chain employs TRBV7-2 and TRBJ2-7; the D gene is possibly TRBD2 (5 bases). V lost 4 bases and J 6 bases, leaving 10 bases between the germline ends. This CDR3 is 12 amino acids long. Germline CDR1 and CDR2: SGHTA and FQGNSA. CDR3 sequence: CASSYQRGEQYF. The CDR3, as DNA: TGTGCCAGCAGCTACCAACGGGGCGAGCAGTACTTC.

The sample holds a few counts of this clonotype. The rearrangement links TRBV3-1 to TRBJ2-7; TRBD1 is a possible D gene (5 bases). From germline, CDR1 is LGHDT and CDR2 YNNKEL (reference sequence). This CDR3 has 13 amino acids. Trimming took 1 base from V and 6 from J, leaving 10 bases between them. CDR3 in DNA: TGTGCCAGCAGCCAAGGCCGGCAGGGCGAGCAGTACTTC. It codes for CASSQGRQGEQYF.

This rearrangement joins TRBV18 to TRBJ2-1; D might be TRBD1 (7 bases). Per germline, CDR1 KGHSH and CDR2 LQKENI. CDR3 length equals 15 residues. Trimming removed 2 bases at V and 3 bases at J, with 11 bases between. This chain's CDR3 is CASSPVQGGYNEQFF. CDR3 nucleotide sequence: TGTGCCAGCTCACCAGTTCAGGGGGGCTACAATGAGCAGTTCTTC. Combining the CDR3 with reference TRBV18 and TRBJ2-1 gives the whole variable domain NAGVMQNPRHLVRRRGQEARLRCSPMKGHSHVYWYRQLPEEGLKFMVYLQKENIIDESGMPKERFSAEFPKEGPSILRIQQVVRGDSAAYFCASSPVQGGYNEQFFGPGTRLTVL.

This clonotype was seen only a few times. CDR3 in DNA: TGTGCCAGCAGTTACAGAGGGGAAGGGACTAGCGGTAGGGAGACCCAGTACTTC. Amino acid sequence: CASSYRGEGTSGRETQYF. J is TRBJ2-5 and V is TRBV6-5; TRBD2 agrees at 11 bases. Germline lookup yields CDR1 MNHEY and CDR2 SVGAGI. This CDR3 is 18 amino acids long. The V segment lost 2 bases and the J segment 5 bases; nucleotides outside the gene matches: 13.

This chain uses TRBV7-8 with TRBJ2-7, with 9 bases matching TRBD1. The CDR3 is 13 amino acids. After removal of 8 bases from V and 0 bases from J, the junction contained 2 bases not matched to a gene. CDR1 is SGHVS and CDR2 is FQNEAQ in the germline V gene. The CDR3 spells CASGQGRSYEQYF. The CDR3, as DNA: TGTGCCAGCGGACAGGGGCGCTCCTACGAGCAGTACTTC.

This sequence joins TRBV27 and TRBJ2-5, with 9 bases fitting TRBD2. The end of the DNA aligns better with TRBJ2-7, so the J call may be wrong. CDR1 and CDR2 (germline): MNHEY, SMNVEV (reference sequence). The CDR3 runs to 15 residues. CDR3 protein: CASSWGSSGGYEQYF. DNA of the CDR3: TGTGCCAGCAGTTGGGGTAGTAGCGGGGGATACGAGCAGTACTTC.

The chain combines TRBV3-1 with TRBJ2-7; D possibly uses TRBD1 or TRBD2 (5 bases each). Trimming stripped 3 bases from V and 2 bases from J, with 11 bases between. The CDR3 has 14 residues. The germline V gene has CDR1 LGHDT and CDR2 YNNKEL (reference sequence). In nucleotides, the CDR3 is TGTGCCAGCAGCCATTCGGGGCAAACCTACGAGCAGTACTTC. Amino acid sequence: CASSHSGQTYEQYF.

This clonotype was picked up a small number of times. The rearrangement uses TRBV6-6 and TRBJ2-1, with a weak D call TRBD1 (5 bases). Deletions cut 6 bases from V and 7 bases from J, with 10 bases between. Germline loops: CDR1 MNHNY, CDR2 SVGAGI (reference sequence). The CDR3 covers 12 residues. The CDR3 nucleotides are TGTGCCAGCAGAAACAGGTTGAATGAGCAGTTCTTC. The encoded protein is CASRNRLNEQFF.

On this clonotype itself: One end of the junction varies from germline; a read error may be responsible. The chain recombines TRBV12-3 or TRBV12-4 with TRBJ2-1; the D gene is possibly TRBD1 (5 bases). The CDR3 consists of 14 residues. CDR3: CASSRRGSYDEQFF. Here the CDR3 DNA reads TGTGCCAGCAGCCGAAGGGGATCCTACGATGAGCAGTTCTTC.

The V and J genes are TRBV20-1 and TRBJ2-3, with D uncertain. This CDR3 contains 15 residues. Trimming cost V 0 bases and J 6 bases, with 16 bases left between them. CDR1 DFQATT and CDR2 SNEGSKA come from the germline V gene (reference sequence). The CDR3 here is CSARDQWSLRDTQYF. The CDR3 bases are TGCAGTGCTAGAGATCAGTGGTCTCTGAGGGATACGCAGTATTTT.